These 8 T cell receptor beta chains came from one sample sequenced in a study of T cell changes during pregnancy in multiple sclerosis. The method was immunoSEQ multiplex PCR; TCRdb's version includes in-frame clones alone and lacks a portion of them. Among tens of thousands of clones listed, around 90% were seen once. Material: CD4+ T cells from peripheral blood mononuclear cells, obtained in the third trimester of pregnancy. The source of these receptors is a female donor with multiple sclerosis, enrolled in a pregnancy study.

The CDR3 is CASSHAGNNGYTF. CDR3 in DNA: TGTGCCAGCAGTCATGCCGGGAATAATGGCTACACCTTC. The chain combines TRBV27 with TRBJ1-2; D uncertain. The CDR3 is 13 residues long. Trimming pared 5 bases from V and 6 bases from J, leaving 13 bases between. Germline CDR1 is MNHEY and CDR2 is SMNVEV (reference sequence).

V and J are TRBV18 and TRBJ2-7, with D possibly being TRBD2 (5 bases). Germline CDR1 and CDR2: KGHSH and LQKENI. The V and J ends lost 8 bases and 2 bases respectively, with 19 bases between them. This CDR3 has 15 residues. The CDR3 spells CASTPNRDVPYEQYF. Here the CDR3 DNA reads TGTGCCAGCACTCCTAACCGGGATGTGCCCTACGAGCAGTACTTC.

The gene calls are TRBV7-9 and TRBJ2-7, with D tentatively TRBD2 (6 bases). The CDR3 loop spans 16 amino acids. Trimming shortened V by 1 base and J by 3 bases, and 16 bases separated the two germline ends. From germline, CDR1 is SEHNR and CDR2 FQNEAQ (reference sequence). For the CDR3, the DNA is TGTGCCAGCAGCTTAGGCCCCCTAGTGGAGGGCTACGAGCAGTACTTC. Translating it yields CASSLGPLVEGYEQYF.

Only a few counts were recorded for this clone. The J gene is TRBJ1-1, the V gene TRBV30; no clear D. The CDR3 loop spans 14 amino acids. The V end was cut by 0 bases, the J end by 1 base, with 9 bases between. Germline assignment: CDR1 GTSNPN and CDR2 SVGIG (reference sequence). The CDR3 region is CAWSVSRRNTEAFF. In DNA, the CDR3 is TGTGCCTGGAGTGTCTCTCGGAGGAACACTGAAGCTTTCTTT.

This chain joins TRBV6-5 and TRBJ1-2; D might be TRBD1 (5 bases). This CDR3 contains 11 residues. Germline V gene data show CDR1 as MNHEY and CDR2 as SVGAGI. V dropped 8 bases and J dropped 5 bases, with 9 bases sitting between them. The CDR3 DNA reads TGTGCCAGCCAGGGTGTATATGGCTACACCTTC. Translating gives CASQGVYGYTF.

This rearrangement joins TRBV29-1 to TRBJ1-2; D uncertain. Germline V gives CDR1 SQVTM, CDR2 ANQGSEA. V was cut by 5 bases and J by 0 bases, with 10 bases left in between. This CDR3 is built from 13 residues. CDR3: CSVSLSSNYGYTF. CDR3 bases: TGCAGCGTTTCGTTGAGTTCTAACTATGGCTACACCTTC.

The rearrangement joins TRBV7-3 to TRBJ2-3; unclear D gene. Germline V gene lookup returns CDR1 SGHTA and CDR2 FQGTGA. The CDR3 loop spans 13 amino acids. Trimming took 3 bases from V and 6 from J, leaving 10 bases between them. The CDR3 reads CASSLTGLDTQYF. CDR3 DNA: TGTGCCAGCAGCTTGACTGGCCTCGATACGCAGTATTTT.

The DNA of the CDR3 is TGTGCCAGCAGGCGCATTTACAGGGAAGATGGCTACACCTTC. Its protein is CASRRIYREDGYTF. V is TRBV27 and J is TRBJ1-2; perhaps TRBD1 as D (6 bases). This CDR3 has 14 amino acids. V was trimmed by 6 bases and J by 6 bases, leaving 17 bases between them. Germline assignment: CDR1 MNHEY and CDR2 SMNVEV (reference sequence).